The clone carrying this T cell receptor (beta chain) was counted only a few times. The time point is: persistent/refractory GD, antithyroid drugs over 5 years with positive TRAb. There was RNA extracted from PBMCs, and the TCR library was made from it. The V gene's germline CDR1 is SEHNR and CDR2 FQNEAQ (reference sequence). V was cut by 5 bases and J by 12 bases, with 17 bases left in between. The CDR3 consists of 13 residues. Libraries of TCR beta came from iRepertoire HTBI primers plus Arm-PCR of CDR3 regions. TCRdb re-called the multiplex PCR reads with MiXCR, one entry per CDR3 protein. The sample has about 470,000 distinct CDR3 sequences, 20% to 25% seen once. The data derive from a study of regulatory T cells in long-lasting Graves disease.

The sequences come from peripheral blood mononuclear cells (PBMCs), collected when the disease was refractory, from a patient treated with antithyroid drugs. The chain recombines TRBV7-9 with TRBJ1-5, with D possibly matching TRBD1 (5 bases). This clonotype was obtained from a female donor with Graves disease. The CDR3 nucleotides read TGTGCCAGCAGCCGGGACGGCGCCTCTCTCCAGCATTTT. As protein: CASSRDGASLQHF.